This T cell receptor beta chain was sequenced in a study of blood T cell repertoires in COVID-19. Produced via immunoSEQ multiplex PCR; TCRdb's table is partial and in-frame only. Of 150,000 or so clones in the sample, 65% to 85% are singletons; the top ten hold 4.5% to 6%. The clonotype comes from a woman aged 50 to 65 who had been exposed to COVID-19. The material sequenced was PBMCs or T cells enriched from blood (not recorded which).

The CDR3 bases are TGTGCCACCAGTGGTCCGGGGGAGGGCCTCTTCGATGAGCAGTTCTTC. Translated: CATSGPGEGLFDEQFF. The J gene is TRBJ2-1, the V gene TRBV24-1; TRBD2 aligns across 7 bases. Losses at the gene ends were 5 bases for V and 8 bases for J; bases not matched to a gene: 14. CDR1 is KGHDR, CDR2 SFDVKD, per germline. This CDR3 is built from 16 residues.